This T cell receptor beta chain was recorded in a study of beta chain features in type 1 diabetes. Looking at the study overall: Healthy donors, compared against patients, showed similar age, gender and cell yields.

The authors reverse transcribed all of the isolated RNA, so sequencing captured expressed TCRB transcripts. The method was immunoSEQ multiplex PCR; TCRdb's version includes in-frame clones alone and lacks a portion of them. The table shows hundreds of thousands of clones, with about 13% occurring only once. This CDR3 spans 13 amino acids. CDR1 SGHRS and CDR2 YFSETQ come from the germline V gene. The junction had 4 bases not matched to a gene; V was cut back by 4 bases and J by 5 bases. Sampling consisted of one heparinised blood draw per donor, averaging approximately 120 mL. This clone was counted only a few times. Its antigen is not identified. General observations from the study: The study found fewer insertions and more deletions at VDJ junctions in type 1 diabetes patients. In comparison with healthy donors, patients had naive, central memory and Treg TCRB repertoires that appeared more similar. Patients with Type 1 diabetes showed moderately but significantly shorter TCRB CDR3s in all four CD4+ subsets.

This TCR came from a man in his thirties or forties with type 1 diabetes. The sample consisted of naive CD4+ T cells from blood. V gene TRBV5-1 combines with J gene TRBJ2-7, with 9 bases matching TRBD1. The CDR3 spells CASSIRDRDEQYF. The DNA for the CDR3 is TGCGCCAGCAGCATCCGGGACAGGGACGAGCAGTACTTC. The whole variable domain, remainder taken from reference TRBV5-1 and TRBJ2-7, is KAGVTQTPRYLIKTRGQQVTLSCSPISGHRSVSWYQQTPGQGLQFLFEYFSETQRNKGNFPGRFSGRQFSNSRSEMNVSTLELGDSALYLCASSIRDRDEQYFGPGTRLTVT.